This T cell receptor (beta chain) was sequenced for a study of T cell responses to AZD1222 COVID-19 vaccine. TCRdb's copy holds only in-frame clones and misses some; the assay was immunoSEQ multiplex PCR. Of 150,000 to 170,000 clones listed, 88% are singletons. The CDR3 covers 11 residues. V was pared by 3 bases and J by 8 bases, with 10 bases between. The germline gives CDR1 DFQATT, CDR2 SNEGSKA (reference sequence). Here the sequenced sample was peripheral blood, taken on day 0 of AZD1222 vaccination. This chain joins TRBV20-1 and TRBJ1-1; D not resolved. The origin of this receptor is an adult in good health. The CDR3 nucleotides are TGCAGTGCTAGGGCGGGGTTGGAAGCTTTCTTT. Residues: CSARAGLEAFF.